This T cell receptor beta chain derives from a study of T cell changes during pregnancy in multiple sclerosis. Losses at the gene ends were 4 bases for V and 8 bases for J; bases not matched to a gene: 4. CDR3 length: 15 residues. Germline CDR1 is SEHNR and CDR2 is FQNEAQ (reference sequence). Assay used: immunoSEQ multiplex PCR; TCRdb lists only in-frame clones, some missing. In the table there are roughly 53,000 clones, about 90% of which are singletons. The chain employs TRBV7-9 and TRBJ2-1; 14 bases agree with TRBD2. The receptor was isolated from a female donor in good health, enrolled as a control in a pregnancy study. The starting material was CD4+ T cells from peripheral blood mononuclear cells, obtained in the second trimester of pregnancy. The CDR3 loop reads CASSSTSGGADEQFF. Written as DNA, the CDR3 is TGTGCCAGCAGCTCGACTAGCGGGGGGGCCGATGAGCAGTTCTTC. Based on the CDR3 plus reference TRBV7-9 and TRBJ2-1, the full variable domain is DTGVSQNPRHKITKRGQNVTFRCDPISEHNRLYWYRQTLGQGPEFLTYFQNEAQLEKSRLLSDRFSAERPKGSFSTLEIQRTEQGDSAMYLCASSSTSGGADEQFFGPGTRLTVL.